The TCR beta chain under discussion was sequenced for a study of T cell repertoires in cytomegalovirus infection. A few counts support this clonotype. TCRdb reprocessed the reads via MiXCR and lists one record per CDR3 protein. The sample includes some 180,000 distinct CDR3 sequences, roughly 9% of them seen just once. This clonotype was sampled from a human donor in good health (CMV status not recorded). Some clones in this sample may be carry-over from other donors' samples. Source material: PBMCs.

The CDR3 region has the DNA TGTGCCAGCAGCGCGACAGGCACAGATACGCAGTATTTT. It yields the protein CASSATGTDTQYF. This chain uses TRBV7-3 with TRBJ2-3, with a possible D match to TRBD1 (5 bases). V was shortened by 5 bases and J by 1 base, with 7 bases between the two germline ends. The germline gives CDR1 SGHTA, CDR2 FQGTGA. This CDR3 region has 13 residues.